The 29 T cell receptor beta chains below all came from one sample that was sequenced in a study of T cells expressing NK-cell markers. TCRdb re-called the 5' RACE reads and shows each CDR3 protein once, DNA omitted. This repertoire includes around 790 distinct CDR3 sequences. Sequenced material: blood T cells: a sorted CD56 or NKG2C T cell subset, CD4+ or CD8+ T cells, or bulk PBMC T cells (not recorded which). The receptors come from a man aged 18 to 69 in good health.

The chain couples TRBV5-1 to TRBJ1-1; TCRdb picks TRBD1, but there is no DNA to check that call. CDR1 and CDR2 from the germline V gene are SGHRS and YFSETQ. The length of the CDR3 is 16 residues. The CDR3 region is CASSLWQGAKRTEAFF.

The gene calls are TRBV7-9 and TRBJ2-7. The CDR3 consists of 14 residues. CDR1 SEHNR and CDR2 FQNEAQ come from the germline V gene (reference sequence). The CDR3 sequence: CASSLGRNAHEQYF.

This clonotype registers medium-sized by frequency. The gene calls are TRBV12-3 or TRBV12-4 and TRBJ1-2. The CDR3 has 16 residues. The CDR3 loop reads CASSSGRATGGYGYTF.

The V and J genes are TRBV14 and TRBJ2-2; no DNA is available, so the TRBD2 call from TCRdb remains unchecked. CDR1 and CDR2 from the germline V gene are SGHDN and FVKESK. CDR3 length equals 19 residues. CDR3 in amino acids: CASSQFSEFGTRPTGELFF. Looking up the rest from reference TRBV14 and TRBJ2-2 gives the full variable domain: EAGVTQFPSHSVIEKGQTVTLRCDPISGHDNLYWYRRVMGKEIKFLLHFVKESKQDESGMPNNRFLAERTGGTYSTLKVQPAELEDSGVYFCASSQFSEFGTRPTGELFFGEGSRLTVL.

Judged by frequency, this clonotype is medium-sized. The gene calls are TRBV21-1 and TRBJ2-5; TCRdb outputs TRBD1, but without DNA this stays unchecked. TRBV21-1 is labeled a pseudogene. The CDR3 length is 11 residues. The CDR3 is CASWTPETQYF.

This clonotype is identified as medium-sized (0.01 to 0.1%) from frequency. The gene calls are TRBV12-3 or TRBV12-4 and TRBJ2-2; TCRdb reports TRBD2, a call that lacks DNA to check it against. The CDR3 sequence is 17 residues long. The CDR3 sequence: CASSLPAGGPGAGELFF.

The genes are TRBV5-1 and TRBJ1-4. The CDR3 runs 15 residues. From germline, CDR1 is SGHRS and CDR2 YFSETQ. Here the CDR3 reads CASSWGHGGPEKLFF.

The V gene is TRBV7-9, the J gene TRBJ1-1. The length of the CDR3 is 13 residues. Per germline, CDR1 SEHNR and CDR2 FQNEAQ (reference sequence). The CDR3: CASTGAWRTEAFF.

The chain combines TRBV30 with TRBJ2-7; lacking DNA, the TRBD1 call made by TCRdb goes unchecked. CDR1 and CDR2 from the germline V gene are GTSNPN and SVGIG (reference sequence). The CDR3 has 14 amino acids. This CDR3 is CAWSVRGWAYEQYF.

The CDR3 loop reads CASGRLAGGGPGELFF. The chain combines TRBV7-8 with TRBJ2-2; TCRdb selects TRBD2, and the lack of DNA leaves this call unchecked. Germline CDR1 and CDR2: SGHVS and FQNEAQ. The CDR3 sequence is 16 residues long.

The chain links TRBV7-8 to TRBJ1-1. The germline V gene has CDR1 SGHVS and CDR2 FQNEAQ. The CDR3 has 14 residues. The CDR3 reads CASSLTQLNTEAFF. Supplemented by reference TRBV7-8 and TRBJ1-1, the full variable domain reads GAGVSQSPRYKVAKRGQDVALRCDPISGHVSLFWYQQALGQGPEFLTYFQNEAQLDKSGLPSDRFFAERPEGSVSTLKIQRTQQEDSAVYLCASSLTQLNTEAFFGQGTRLTVV.

The chain combines TRBV7-2 with TRBJ2-1; TCRdb lists TRBD1, though no DNA is available to test this call. This CDR3 spans 16 amino acids. Germline V lookup: CDR1 SGHTA, CDR2 FQGNSA. The CDR3 loop reads CASSPPGRGPGDEQFF. Supplemented by reference TRBV7-2 and TRBJ2-1, the full variable domain reads GAGVSQSPSNKVTEKGKDVELRCDPISGHTALYWYRQSLGQGLEFLIYFQGNSAPDKSGLPSDRFSAERTGGSVSTLTIQRTQQEDSAVYLCASSPPGRGPGDEQFFGPGTRLTVL.

The rearrangement links TRBV5-8 to TRBJ1-1; TCRdb designates TRBD1, a call that cannot be tested without DNA. This CDR3 comprises 14 residues. The germline gives CDR1 SGHTS, CDR2 YDEGEE. CDR3 protein: CASSLGTLNTEAFF.

This clonotype counts as medium-sized by frequency. The chain uses TRBV20-1 and TRBJ1-2; TCRdb names TRBD1, which stays unverified in the absence of DNA. The CDR3 is 12 amino acids. Germline CDR1 reads DFQATT; CDR2 reads SNEGSKA (reference sequence). The CDR3 loop is CSARGDWDLGTF.

The chain uses TRBV4-2 and TRBJ1-5; the TCRdb D gene call, TRBD1, has no DNA to confirm it. Germline V gives CDR1 LGHNA, CDR2 YNFKEQ. CDR3 size: 16 residues. CDR3 residues: CASSQERGARNQPQHF.

In terms of frequency, this clonotype is medium-sized. The rearrangement links TRBV6-1 to TRBJ2-3. Germline V lookup: CDR1 MNHNS, CDR2 SASEGT. The CDR3 extends over 16 amino acids. The CDR3 protein is CASSEPISPSTDTQYF.

Considering frequency, this clonotype is medium-sized. The chain combines TRBV3-1 with TRBJ2-7; TCRdb gives TRBD1 as the D gene, but with no DNA this cannot be confirmed. This CDR3 region has 15 residues. Germline CDR1 and CDR2: LGHDT and YNNKEL (reference sequence). The chain's CDR3 is CASRPSGQGTYEQYF.

The chain employs TRBV2 and TRBJ2-7. The germline V gene has CDR1 SNHLY and CDR2 FYNNEI. CDR3 size: 14 residues. This CDR3 reads CASSERYNRDEQYF.

Its frequency marks this clonotype as medium-sized (0.01 to 0.1%). This chain joins TRBV28 and TRBJ1-5; the TCRdb D gene call, TRBD1, has no DNA to confirm it. Germline lookup yields CDR1 MDHEN and CDR2 SYDVKM. CDR3 length: 15 residues. The chain's CDR3 is CASSPGGVGNQPQHF.

In terms of frequency, this clonotype is medium-sized. The V call is TRBV7-2, the J call TRBJ2-1; no DNA is available, so the TRBD1 call from TCRdb remains unchecked. The CDR3 extends over 15 amino acids. Germline CDR1 SGHTA, CDR2 FQGNSA. CDR3 loop: CASSLFKGSYNEQFF. Variable domain in full (rest from reference TRBV7-2 and TRBJ2-1): GAGVSQSPSNKVTEKGKDVELRCDPISGHTALYWYRQSLGQGLEFLIYFQGNSAPDKSGLPSDRFSAERTGGSVSTLTIQRTQQEDSAVYLCASSLFKGSYNEQFFGPGTRLTVL.

This chain connects TRBV12-3 or TRBV12-4 to TRBJ2-2; TCRdb gives TRBD1 as the D gene, but with no DNA this cannot be confirmed. This CDR3 contains 15 residues. This CDR3 is CASVGPGTNTGELFF.

This clonotype is classed as medium-sized by frequency. This rearrangement joins TRBV20-1 to TRBJ1-3; TCRdb calls TRBD1, which cannot be checked without DNA. Germline loops: CDR1 DFQATT, CDR2 SNEGSKA (reference sequence). This CDR3 comprises 13 residues. CDR3 sequence: CSAKPGRRNTIYF.

The J gene is TRBJ2-7, the V gene TRBV15; TCRdb returns TRBD1, unconfirmable since there is no DNA. Per germline, CDR1 LNHNV and CDR2 YYDKDF (reference sequence). The CDR3 length is 15 residues. The CDR3 sequence: CATSRDSARPYEQYF.

This clonotype is called medium-sized based on its frequency. The chain employs TRBV3-1 and TRBJ2-1; TCRdb's D call, TRBD1, is unchecked because there is no DNA. From germline, CDR1 is LGHDT and CDR2 YNNKEL (reference sequence). The CDR3 length is 14 residues. The CDR3 loop is CASSQSLDSYEQFF.

The chain recombines TRBV25-1 with TRBJ1-2; the D call from TCRdb, TRBD1, cannot be confirmed without DNA. The CDR3 has 14 residues. CDR1 is MGHDK and CDR2 is SYGVNS in the germline V gene. This chain's CDR3 is CASSEWVPMSSYTF.

This rearrangement joins TRBV6-5 to TRBJ1-1. The germline V gene has CDR1 MNHEY and CDR2 SVGAGI. The CDR3 is made up of 15 amino acids. The CDR3 protein is CASSFSDFLNTEAFF.

V is TRBV28 and J is TRBJ2-7; TCRdb returns TRBD1, unconfirmable since there is no DNA. Germline V lookup: CDR1 MDHEN, CDR2 SYDVKM. This CDR3 comprises 15 residues. CDR3 protein: CASSRSWTGFDEQYF. The entire variable domain, with the rest obtained from reference TRBV28 and TRBJ2-7, is as follows: DVKVTQSSRYLVKRTGEKVFLECVQDMDHENMFWYRQDPGLGLRLIYFSYDVKMKEKGDIPEGYSVSREKKERFSLILESASTNQTSMYLCASSRSWTGFDEQYFGPGTRLTVT.

V and J are TRBV19 and TRBJ2-5. This CDR3 has 14 amino acids. The germline CDR1 and CDR2 sequences are LNHDA and SQIVND (reference sequence). Here the CDR3 reads CASSMGRLQETQYF.

The rearrangement links TRBV6-5 to TRBJ1-1; with no DNA, the TCRdb D assignment of TRBD1 cannot be verified. The CDR3 covers 13 residues. In germline, CDR1 is MNHEY, CDR2 SVGAGI. The CDR3 spells CASSYEGGGEAFF.